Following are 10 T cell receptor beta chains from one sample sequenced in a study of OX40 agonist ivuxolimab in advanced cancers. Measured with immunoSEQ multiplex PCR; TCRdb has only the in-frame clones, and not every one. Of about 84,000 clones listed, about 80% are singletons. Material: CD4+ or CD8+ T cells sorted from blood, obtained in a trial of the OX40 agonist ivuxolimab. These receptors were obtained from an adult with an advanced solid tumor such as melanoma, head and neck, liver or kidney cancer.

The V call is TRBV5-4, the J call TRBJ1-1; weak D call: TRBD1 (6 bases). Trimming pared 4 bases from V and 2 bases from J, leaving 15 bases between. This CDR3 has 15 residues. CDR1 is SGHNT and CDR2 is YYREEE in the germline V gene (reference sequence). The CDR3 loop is CASSAEQGFNTEAFF. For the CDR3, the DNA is TGTGCCAGCAGCGCGGAACAGGGATTCAACACTGAAGCTTTCTTT.

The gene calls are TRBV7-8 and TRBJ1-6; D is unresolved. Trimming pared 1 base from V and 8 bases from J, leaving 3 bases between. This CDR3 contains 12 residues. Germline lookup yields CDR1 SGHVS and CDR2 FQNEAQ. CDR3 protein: CASSLVDSPLHF. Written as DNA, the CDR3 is TGTGCCAGCAGCTTAGTTGATTCACCCCTCCACTTT.

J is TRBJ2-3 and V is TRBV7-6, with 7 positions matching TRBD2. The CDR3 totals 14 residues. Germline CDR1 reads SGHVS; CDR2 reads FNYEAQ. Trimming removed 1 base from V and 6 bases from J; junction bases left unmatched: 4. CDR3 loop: CASSLVGRSDTQYF. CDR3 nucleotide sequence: TGTGCCAGCAGCTTAGTCGGGAGGTCGGATACGCAGTATTTT.

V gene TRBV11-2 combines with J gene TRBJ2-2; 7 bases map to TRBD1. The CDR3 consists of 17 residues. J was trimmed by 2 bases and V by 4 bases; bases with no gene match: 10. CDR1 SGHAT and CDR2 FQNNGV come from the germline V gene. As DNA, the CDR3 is TGTGCCAGCAGCTCCTACCGGGACAGAAGAAACACCGGGGAGCTGTTTTTT. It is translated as CASSSYRDRRNTGELFF.

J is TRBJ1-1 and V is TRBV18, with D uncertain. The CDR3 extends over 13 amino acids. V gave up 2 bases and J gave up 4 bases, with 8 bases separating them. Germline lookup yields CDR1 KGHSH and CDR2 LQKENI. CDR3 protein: CASSPEEGTEAFF. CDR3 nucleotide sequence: TGTGCCAGCTCACCAGAGGAAGGCACTGAAGCTTTCTTT.

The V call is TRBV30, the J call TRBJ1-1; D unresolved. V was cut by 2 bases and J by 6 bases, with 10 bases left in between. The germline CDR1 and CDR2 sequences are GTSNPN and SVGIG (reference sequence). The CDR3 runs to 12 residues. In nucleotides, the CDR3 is TGTGCCTGGAGTCGGCAGAGTTCTGAAGCTTTCTTT. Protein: CAWSRQSSEAFF.

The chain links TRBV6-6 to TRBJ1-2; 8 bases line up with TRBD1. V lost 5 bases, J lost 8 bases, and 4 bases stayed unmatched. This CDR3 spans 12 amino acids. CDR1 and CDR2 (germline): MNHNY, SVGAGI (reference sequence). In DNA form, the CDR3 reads TGTGCCAGCAGTAGGGACAGGAACGGCTACACCTTC. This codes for CASSRDRNGYTF.

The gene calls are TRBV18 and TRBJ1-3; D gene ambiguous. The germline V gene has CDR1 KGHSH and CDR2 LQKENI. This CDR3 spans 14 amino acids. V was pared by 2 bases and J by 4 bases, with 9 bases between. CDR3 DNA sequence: TGTGCCAGCTCACCAGGGTCATCCGGAAACACCATATATTTT. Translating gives CASSPGSSGNTIYF.

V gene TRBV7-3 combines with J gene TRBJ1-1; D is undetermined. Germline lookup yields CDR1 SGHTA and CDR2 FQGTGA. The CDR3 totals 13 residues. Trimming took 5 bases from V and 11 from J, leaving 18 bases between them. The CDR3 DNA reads TGTGCCAGCAGCACGGGTCTCTCCTCGGTGGCTTTCTTT. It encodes CASSTGLSSVAFF.

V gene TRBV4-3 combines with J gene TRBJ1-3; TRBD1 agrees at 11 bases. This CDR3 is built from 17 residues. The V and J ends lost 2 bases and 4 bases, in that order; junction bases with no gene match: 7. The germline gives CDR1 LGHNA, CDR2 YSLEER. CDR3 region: CASSQIYGQGAGNTIYF. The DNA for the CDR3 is TGCGCCAGCAGCCAAATTTACGGACAGGGGGCCGGAAACACCATATATTTT.